This TCR beta chain derives from a study of siplizumab effects on memory and regulatory T cells (dated by TCRdb to 2018 to 2020). About the study as a whole: The study examined how the anti-CD2 antibody siplizumab affects alloreactive T-cell subsets in allogeneic mixed lymphocyte reactions built from human PBMCs.

Overall study outcomes, separate from this receptor: Unstimulated naive T cells appeared more diverse than memory T cells, and naive cells seemed to contribute substantially to the alloresponse. Because sequences at frequencies below about 10^-5 were poorly captured, only a minor fraction of alloreactive clones could be mapped back to unstimulated subsets. About 75-97% of proliferating CD4+ or CD8+ clones could not be given a naive or memory phenotype. Whether proliferating Tregs from siplizumab cultures were suppressive was not functionally confirmed. Siplizumab significantly lowered the cumulative frequency of alloreactive sequences that could be traced to unstimulated CD4+ memory T cells. In reactions with siplizumab, an average of approximately 70% of mappable alloreactive CD4+ clones were Treg-derived, compared with 25% to 30% in control reactions.

Notes on this clone: The specificity of this receptor is unknown. No clone much larger than this one lies a single base away; base qualities are absent.

Library prep was done by the immunoSEQ multiplex PCR assay. Roughly 10^5 TCR templates per sample were assayed on the deep sequencing platform. Genomic DNA extracted from sorted T cells was the material used for TCRbeta CDR3 sequencing. In the original analysis: The R programming language was used for the clonal analysis of the TCRbeta CDR3 data. Unstimulated samples were compared with post-reaction CFSE-low samples to define alloreactive CD4+ and CD8+ clones. Regulatory or non-regulatory origin of alloreactive CD4+ clones was assigned by matching sequences to the sorted unstimulated Treg and non-Treg repertoires. In TCRdb, the immuneACCESS table is reduced to in-frame sequences with V and J assigned. These tables do not hold every clone; where another copy was compared, an unresolved V gene accounts for under half, and the others remain unexplained. V and J calls and clone size are copied from that table; D and trimming were computed from the DNA. The table for this sample lists some 80,000 clones; approximately 95% of them were counted only once. The top ten clones comprise about 18% of the sample.

Reading the germline V gene gives CDR1 SQVTM and CDR2 ANQGSEA. The CDR3 measures 14 amino acids from cysteine to phenylalanine. Kept here is only the CDR3 DNA, which spans 42 bases and is read in frame from base 1. Trimming takes 2 bases from V and 6 bases from J, and the germline ends sit 17 bases apart. Sorted unstimulated T cells, along with proliferating T cells recovered from mixed lymphocyte reactions, underwent TCRbeta CDR3 sequencing. Fresh whole blood from fewer than 11 HLA-typed healthy donors was used to isolate PBMCs. The chain was built from TRBV29-1 and TRBJ2-7; the D gene is perhaps TRBD2, from 5 matching bases. This sequence originates from a human donor in good health. Sequencing was carried out using CD8+ T cells sorted from blood. The CDR3 protein is CSVERNEGLGEQYF. The DNA is as follows: TGCAGCGTTGAAAGGAACGAGGGTCTTGGCGAGCAGTACTTC.